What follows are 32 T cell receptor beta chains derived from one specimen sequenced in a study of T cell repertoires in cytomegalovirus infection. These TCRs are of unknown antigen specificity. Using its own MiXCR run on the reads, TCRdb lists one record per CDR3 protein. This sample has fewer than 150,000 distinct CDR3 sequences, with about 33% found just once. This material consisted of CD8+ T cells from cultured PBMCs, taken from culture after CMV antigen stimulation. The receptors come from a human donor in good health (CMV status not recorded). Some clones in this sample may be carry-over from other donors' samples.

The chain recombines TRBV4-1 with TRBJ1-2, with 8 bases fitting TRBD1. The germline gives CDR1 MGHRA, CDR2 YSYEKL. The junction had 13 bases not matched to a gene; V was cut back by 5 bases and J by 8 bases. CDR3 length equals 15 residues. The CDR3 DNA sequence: TGCGCCAGCAGCATCCTATGGGGACAGGCTGTCGGCTACACCTTC. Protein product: CASSILWGQAVGYTF.

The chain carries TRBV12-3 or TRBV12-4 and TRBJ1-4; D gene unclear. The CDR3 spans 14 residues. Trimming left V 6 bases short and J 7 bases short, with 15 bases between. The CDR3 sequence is CASSNNNEGEKLFF. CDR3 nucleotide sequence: TGTGCCAGCAGCAACAACAACGAGGGTGAAAAACTGTTTTTT.

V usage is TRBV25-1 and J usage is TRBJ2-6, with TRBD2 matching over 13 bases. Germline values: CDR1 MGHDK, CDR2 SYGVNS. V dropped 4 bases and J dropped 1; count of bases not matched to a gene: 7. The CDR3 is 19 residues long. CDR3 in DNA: TGTGCCAGCAGTGGCTACCCGACTAGCGGGGGGTCTGGGGCCAACGTCCTGACTTTC. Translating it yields CASSGYPTSGGSGANVLTF.

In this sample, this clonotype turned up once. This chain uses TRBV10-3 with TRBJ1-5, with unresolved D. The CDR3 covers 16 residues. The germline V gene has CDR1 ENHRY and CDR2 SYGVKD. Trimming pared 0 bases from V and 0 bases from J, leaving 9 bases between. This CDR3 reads CAISESGSYSNQPQHF. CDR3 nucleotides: TGTGCCATCAGTGAGTCGGGGAGCTATAGCAATCAGCCCCAGCATTTT.

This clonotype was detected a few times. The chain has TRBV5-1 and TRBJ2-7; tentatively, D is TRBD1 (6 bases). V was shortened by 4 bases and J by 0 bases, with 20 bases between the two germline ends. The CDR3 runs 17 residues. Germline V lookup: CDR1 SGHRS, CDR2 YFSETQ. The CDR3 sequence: CASSPSTAGDSSYEQYF. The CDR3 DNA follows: TGCGCCAGCAGCCCCTCAACGGCAGGGGATAGCTCCTACGAGCAGTACTTC.

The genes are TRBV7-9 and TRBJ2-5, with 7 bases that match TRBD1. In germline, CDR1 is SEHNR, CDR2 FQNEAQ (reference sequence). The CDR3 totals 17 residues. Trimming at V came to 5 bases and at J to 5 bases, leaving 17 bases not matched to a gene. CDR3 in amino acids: CASSPTGSYFLNETQYF. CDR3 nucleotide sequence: TGTGCCAGCAGCCCGACAGGGTCATATTTCCTAAATGAGACCCAGTACTTC.

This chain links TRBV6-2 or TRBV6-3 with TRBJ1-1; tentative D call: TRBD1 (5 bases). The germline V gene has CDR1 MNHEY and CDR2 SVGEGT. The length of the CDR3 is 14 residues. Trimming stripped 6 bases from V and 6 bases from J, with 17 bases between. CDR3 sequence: CASSRDSNGAEAFF. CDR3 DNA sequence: TGTGCCAGCAGCAGAGACAGTAACGGCGCTGAAGCTTTCTTT.

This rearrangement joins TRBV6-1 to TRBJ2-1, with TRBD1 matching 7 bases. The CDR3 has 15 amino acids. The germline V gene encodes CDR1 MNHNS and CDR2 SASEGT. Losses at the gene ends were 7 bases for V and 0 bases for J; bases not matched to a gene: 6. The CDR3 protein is CASNLRDSSYNEQFF. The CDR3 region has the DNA TGTGCCAGCAACCTCCGGGACAGCTCCTACAATGAGCAGTTCTTC.

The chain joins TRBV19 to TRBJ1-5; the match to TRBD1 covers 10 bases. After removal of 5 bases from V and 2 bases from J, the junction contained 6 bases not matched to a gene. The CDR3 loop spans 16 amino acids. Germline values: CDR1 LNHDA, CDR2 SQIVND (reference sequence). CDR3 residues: CASSARDRGRNQPQHF. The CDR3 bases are TGTGCCAGTAGTGCCCGGGACAGGGGCCGCAATCAGCCCCAGCATTTT.

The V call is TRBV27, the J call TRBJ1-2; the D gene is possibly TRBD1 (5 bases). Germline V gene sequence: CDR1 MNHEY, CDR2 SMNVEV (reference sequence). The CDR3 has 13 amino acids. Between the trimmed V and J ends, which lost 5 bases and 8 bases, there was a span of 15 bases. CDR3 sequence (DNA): TGTGCCAGCAGTAATCACAGGCAATGGGGCTACACCTTC. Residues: CASSNHRQWGYTF.

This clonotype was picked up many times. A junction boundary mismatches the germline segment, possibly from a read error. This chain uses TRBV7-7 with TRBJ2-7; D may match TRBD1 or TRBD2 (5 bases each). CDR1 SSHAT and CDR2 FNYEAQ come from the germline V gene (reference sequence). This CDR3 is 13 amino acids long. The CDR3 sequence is CASSLGRSYEQYF. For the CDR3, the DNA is TGTGCTAGCAGCTTGGGACGGAGCTACGAGCAGTACTTC.

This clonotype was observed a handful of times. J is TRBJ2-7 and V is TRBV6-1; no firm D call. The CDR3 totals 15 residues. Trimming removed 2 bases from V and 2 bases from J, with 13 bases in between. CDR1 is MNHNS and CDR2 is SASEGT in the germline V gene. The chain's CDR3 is CASSEPRMITYEQYF. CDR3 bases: TGTGCCAGCAGTGAACCCCGCATGATTACCTACGAGCAGTACTTC.

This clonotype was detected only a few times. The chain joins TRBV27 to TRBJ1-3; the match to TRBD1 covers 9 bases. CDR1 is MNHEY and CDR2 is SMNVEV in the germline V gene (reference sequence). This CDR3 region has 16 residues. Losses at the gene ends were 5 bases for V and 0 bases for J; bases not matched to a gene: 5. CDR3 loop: CASSTGTGYSGNTIYF. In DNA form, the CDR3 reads TGTGCCAGCAGTACCGGGACAGGGTACTCTGGAAACACCATATATTTT.

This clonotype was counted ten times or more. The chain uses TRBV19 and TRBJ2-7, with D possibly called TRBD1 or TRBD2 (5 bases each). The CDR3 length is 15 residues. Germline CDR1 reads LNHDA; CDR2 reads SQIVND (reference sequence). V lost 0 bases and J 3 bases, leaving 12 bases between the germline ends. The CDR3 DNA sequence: TGTGCCAGTAGTATAGACCGGGACGGTTTCTACGAGCAGTACTTC. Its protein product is CASSIDRDGFYEQYF.

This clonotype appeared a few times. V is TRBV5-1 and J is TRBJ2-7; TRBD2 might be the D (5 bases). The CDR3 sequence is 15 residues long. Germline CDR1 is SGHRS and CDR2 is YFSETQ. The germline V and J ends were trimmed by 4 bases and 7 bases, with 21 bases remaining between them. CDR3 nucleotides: TGCGCCAGCAGCCCGGAAGGCACCTACCCGGGGGAGCAGTACTTC. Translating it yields CASSPEGTYPGEQYF.

CDR3 protein: CASRVGANTGELFF. CDR3 DNA sequence: TGTGCCAGCAGGGTGGGCGCGAACACCGGGGAGCTGTTTTTT. The chain employs TRBV28 and TRBJ2-2; no reliable D call. The V gene lost 6 bases and the J gene lost 0 bases, with 8 bases spanning the gap. CDR1 and CDR2 (germline): MDHEN, SYDVKM. The CDR3 contains 14 residues.

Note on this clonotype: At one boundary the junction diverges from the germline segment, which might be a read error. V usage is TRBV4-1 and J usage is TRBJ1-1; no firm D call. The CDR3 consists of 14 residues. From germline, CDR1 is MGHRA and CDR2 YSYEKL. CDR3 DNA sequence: TGTGCCAGCAGCCAAACAAAGTGGGGCACTGAAGCTTTCTTT. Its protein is CASSQTKWGTEAFF.

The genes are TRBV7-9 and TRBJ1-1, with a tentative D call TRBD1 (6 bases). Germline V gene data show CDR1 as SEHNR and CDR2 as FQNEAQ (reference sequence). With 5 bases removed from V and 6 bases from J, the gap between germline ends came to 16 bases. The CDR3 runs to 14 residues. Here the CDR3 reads CASSLWEGGAEAFF. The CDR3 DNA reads TGTGCCAGCAGCCTGTGGGAGGGGGGCGCTGAAGCTTTCTTT.

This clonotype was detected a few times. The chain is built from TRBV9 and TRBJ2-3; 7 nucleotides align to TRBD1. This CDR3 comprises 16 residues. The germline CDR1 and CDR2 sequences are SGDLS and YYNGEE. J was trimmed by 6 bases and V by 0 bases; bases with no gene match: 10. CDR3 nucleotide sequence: TGTGCCAGCAGCGTAGCCGAGGGGGCGTTTGGCGATACGCAGTATTTT. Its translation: CASSVAEGAFGDTQYF.

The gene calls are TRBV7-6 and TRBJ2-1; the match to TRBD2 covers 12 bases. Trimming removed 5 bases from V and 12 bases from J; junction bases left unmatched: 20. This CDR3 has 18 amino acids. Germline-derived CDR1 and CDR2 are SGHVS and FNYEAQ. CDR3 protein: CASSQENPSTSGGIVQFF. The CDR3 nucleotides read TGTGCCAGCAGCCAAGAAAATCCCTCGACTAGCGGGGGTATTGTGCAGTTCTTC.

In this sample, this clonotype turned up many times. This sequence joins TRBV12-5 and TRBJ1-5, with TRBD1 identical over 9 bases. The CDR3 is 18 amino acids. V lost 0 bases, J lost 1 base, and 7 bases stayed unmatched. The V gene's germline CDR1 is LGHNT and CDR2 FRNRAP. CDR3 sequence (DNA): TGTGCTAGTGGTTTGGTAGGGACAGGGAAAGTAAGCAATCAGCCCCAGCATTTT. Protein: CASGLVGTGKVSNQPQHF. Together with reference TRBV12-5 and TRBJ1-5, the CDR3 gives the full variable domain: DARVTQTPRHKVTEMGQEVTMRCQPILGHNTVFWYRQTMMQGLELLAYFRNRAPLDDSGMPKDRFSAEMPDATLATLKIQPSEPRDSAVYFCASGLVGTGKVSNQPQHFGDGTRLSIL.

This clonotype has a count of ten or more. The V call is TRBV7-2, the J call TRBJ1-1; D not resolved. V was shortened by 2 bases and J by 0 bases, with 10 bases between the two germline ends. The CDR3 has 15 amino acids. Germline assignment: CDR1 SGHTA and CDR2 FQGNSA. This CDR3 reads CASSLYGLLNTEAFF. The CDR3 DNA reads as TGTGCCAGCAGCTTATATGGACTCTTGAACACTGAAGCTTTCTTT.

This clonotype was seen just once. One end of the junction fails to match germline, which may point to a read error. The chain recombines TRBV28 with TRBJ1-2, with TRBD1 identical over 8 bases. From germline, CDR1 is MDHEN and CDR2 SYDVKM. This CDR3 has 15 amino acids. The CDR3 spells CASSPQGRGLYGYTF. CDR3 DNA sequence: TGTGCCAGCAGTCCCCAGGGCAGGGGGCTCTATGGTTACACCTTC.

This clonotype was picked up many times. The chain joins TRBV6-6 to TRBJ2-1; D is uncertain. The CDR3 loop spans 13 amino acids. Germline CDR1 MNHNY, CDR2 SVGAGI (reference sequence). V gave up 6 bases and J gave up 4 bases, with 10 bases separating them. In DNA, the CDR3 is TGTGCCAGCAGAGAAATCGGGTACAATGAGCAGTTCTTC. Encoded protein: CASREIGYNEQFF.

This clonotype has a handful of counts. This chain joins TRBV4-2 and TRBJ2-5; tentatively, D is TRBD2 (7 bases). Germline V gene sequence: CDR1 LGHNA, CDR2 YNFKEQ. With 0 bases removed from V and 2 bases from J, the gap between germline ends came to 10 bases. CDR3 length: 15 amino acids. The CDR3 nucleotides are TGTGCCAGCAGCCAAGATAGGGGGGGGCAAGAGACCCAGTACTTC. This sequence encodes CASSQDRGGQETQYF.

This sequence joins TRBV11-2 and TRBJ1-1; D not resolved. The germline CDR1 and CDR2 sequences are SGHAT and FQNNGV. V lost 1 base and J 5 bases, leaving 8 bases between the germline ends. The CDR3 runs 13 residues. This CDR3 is CASSLGTETEAFF. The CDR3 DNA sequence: TGTGCCAGCAGCTTAGGGACCGAAACTGAAGCTTTCTTT.

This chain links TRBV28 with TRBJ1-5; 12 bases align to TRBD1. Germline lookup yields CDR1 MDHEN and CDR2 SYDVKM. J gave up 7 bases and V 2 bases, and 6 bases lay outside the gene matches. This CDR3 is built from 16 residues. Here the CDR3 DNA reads TGTGCCAGCAGTTTAGTGGGACAGGGGGCGCGGCAGCCCCAGCATTTT. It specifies CASSLVGQGARQPQHF.

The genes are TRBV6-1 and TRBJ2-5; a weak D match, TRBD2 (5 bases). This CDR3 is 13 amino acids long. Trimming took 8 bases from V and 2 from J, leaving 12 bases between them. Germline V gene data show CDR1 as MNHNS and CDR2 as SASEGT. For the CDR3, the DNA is TGTGCCAGCCGTTCTGAGGGTCAAGAGACCCAGTACTTC. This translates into CASRSEGQETQYF.

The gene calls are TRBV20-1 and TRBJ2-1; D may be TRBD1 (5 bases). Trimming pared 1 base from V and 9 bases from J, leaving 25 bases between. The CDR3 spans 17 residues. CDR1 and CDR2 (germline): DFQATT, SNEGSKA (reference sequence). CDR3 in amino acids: CSARAQWGKLAAFEQFF. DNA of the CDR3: TGCAGTGCTAGAGCACAGTGGGGCAAGTTAGCAGCGTTTGAGCAGTTCTTC.

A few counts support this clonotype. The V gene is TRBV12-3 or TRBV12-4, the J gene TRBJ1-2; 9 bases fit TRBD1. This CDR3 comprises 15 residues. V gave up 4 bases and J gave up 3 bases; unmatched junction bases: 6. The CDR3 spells CASSYGTGPHYGYTF. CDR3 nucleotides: TGTGCCAGCAGTTACGGGACAGGGCCCCACTATGGCTACACCTTC.

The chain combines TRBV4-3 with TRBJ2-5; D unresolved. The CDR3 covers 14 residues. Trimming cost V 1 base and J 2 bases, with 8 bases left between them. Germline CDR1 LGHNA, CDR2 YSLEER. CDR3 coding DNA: TGCGCCAGCAGCCAAGCGCTACAGCAAGAGACCCAGTACTTC. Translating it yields CASSQALQQETQYF.

CDR3 protein: CASSPRGGGHTDTQYF. The CDR3 coding sequence is TGTGCCAGCAGTCCCCGGGGGGGGGGCCACACAGATACGCAGTATTTT. The V gene is TRBV27, the J gene TRBJ2-3; 8 bases map to TRBD2. Per germline, CDR1 MNHEY and CDR2 SMNVEV (reference sequence). The CDR3 has 16 amino acids. V lost 5 bases to trimming and J lost 2 bases; unmatched junction nucleotides: 9.